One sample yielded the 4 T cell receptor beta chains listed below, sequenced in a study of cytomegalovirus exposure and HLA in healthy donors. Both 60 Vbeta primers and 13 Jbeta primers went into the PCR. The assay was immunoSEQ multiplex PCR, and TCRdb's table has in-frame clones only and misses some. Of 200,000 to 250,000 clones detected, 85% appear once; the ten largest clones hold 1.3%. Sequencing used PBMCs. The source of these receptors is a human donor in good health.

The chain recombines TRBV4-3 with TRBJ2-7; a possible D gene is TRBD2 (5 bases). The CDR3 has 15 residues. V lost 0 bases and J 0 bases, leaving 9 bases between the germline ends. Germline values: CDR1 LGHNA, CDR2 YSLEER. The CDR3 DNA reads TGCGCCAGCAGCCAAGATATTACTAGCTCCTACGAGCAGTACTTC. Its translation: CASSQDITSSYEQYF.

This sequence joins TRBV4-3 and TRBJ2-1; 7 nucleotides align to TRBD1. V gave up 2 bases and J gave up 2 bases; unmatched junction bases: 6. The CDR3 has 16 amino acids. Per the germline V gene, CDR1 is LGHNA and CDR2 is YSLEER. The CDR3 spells CASSQRTGLTYNEQFF. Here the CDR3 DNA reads TGCGCCAGCAGCCAACGGACAGGCCTAACCTACAATGAGCAGTTCTTC.

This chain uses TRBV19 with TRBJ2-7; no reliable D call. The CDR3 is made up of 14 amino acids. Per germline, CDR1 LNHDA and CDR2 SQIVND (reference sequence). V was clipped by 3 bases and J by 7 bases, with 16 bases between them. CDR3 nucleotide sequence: TGTGCCAGTAGTATCGACCCGGCTTACGGGGAGCAGTACTTC. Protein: CASSIDPAYGEQYF.

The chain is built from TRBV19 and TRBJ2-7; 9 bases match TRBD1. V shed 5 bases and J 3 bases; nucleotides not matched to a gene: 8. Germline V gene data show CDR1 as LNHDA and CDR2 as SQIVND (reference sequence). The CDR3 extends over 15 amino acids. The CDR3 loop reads CASSAPGGQGYEQYF. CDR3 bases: TGTGCCAGTAGTGCTCCGGGGGGACAGGGCTACGAGCAGTACTTC.